This entry is about one T cell receptor beta chain. Here immunoSEQ multiplex PCR was the method, and the copy in TCRdb shows in-frame clones only, minus some. The sample contains around 91,000 clones, about 86% of which appear only once. This CDR3 is 15 amino acids long. Per the germline V gene, CDR1 is LNHDA and CDR2 is SQIVND (reference sequence). J was trimmed by 4 bases and V by 3 bases; bases with no gene match: 4. The sample comes from a study of radiotherapy plus CTLA-4 blockade in lung cancer. The gene calls are TRBV19 and TRBJ1-5; 9 positions match TRBD1. Sequences were derived from peripheral blood, sampled from a patient treated with radiotherapy plus ipilimumab. The TCR was taken from a human donor with non-small cell lung cancer that progressed on radiotherapy plus ipilimumab. The CDR3 loop reads CASSIFGTGNQPQHF. DNA of the CDR3: TGTGCCAGTAGTATTTTTGGGACAGGGAATCAGCCCCAGCATTTT.